The rows below give T cell receptor beta chains drawn from one sample of a study of T-cell reconstitution after alpha-beta-depleted transplantation in children. Each CDR3 protein gets one entry after TCRdb re-called the PCR reads with MiXCR. The sample lists about 640,000 distinct CDR3 sequences, over 10% seen once, with over 2% in the top ten. The sample in question was PBMCs, mostly from graft donor cells, obtained 360 days after TCRalphabeta/CD19-depleted stem cell transplant. All receptors come from a male patient aged 5 to 17 who had a stem cell transplant for acute myeloid leukemia, so the T cells may come from the graft donor. Both conserved end residues are part of each CDR3. The D gene is left open where the match is weak. Expanded clones get a size class; other rows say once, few or many, or leave the size out.

size: -
V: TRBV2
J: TRBJ2-2
length: 12
D: -
DNA: TGTGCCAGCAGTGAACTGGACCGGGAGCTGTTTTTT
CDR3: CASSELDRELFF

size: few
V: TRBV29-1
J: TRBJ2-3
length: 12
D: TRBD2
DNA: TGCAGCGTTGAGACTAGCGCAGATACGCAGTATTTT
CDR3: CSVETSADTQYF

size: few
V: TRBV6-1
J: TRBJ2-6
length: 17
D: -
DNA: TGTGCCAGCAGCCGAGGACAAACGAGCTCTGGGGCCAACGTCCTGACTTTC
CDR3: CASSRGQTSSGANVLTF

size: -
V: TRBV3-1
J: TRBJ1-5
length: 18
D: -
DNA: TGTGCCAGCAGCCGAGGGGACGGACCGGGAGGCAACAATCAGCCCCAGCATTTT
CDR3: CASSRGDGPGGNNQPQHF

size: -
V: TRBV7-9
J: TRBJ2-1
length: 12
D: -
DNA: TGTGCCAGCAGCTTACCCGACAGGCTGAAGTTCTTC
CDR3: CASSLPDRLKFF

size: -
V: TRBV27
J: TRBJ1-1
length: 16
D: TRBD1
DNA: TGTGCCAGCAGTTTGGGGCGGACAGGGGGGGGGACTGAAGCTTTCTTT
CDR3: CASSLGRTGGGTEAFF

size: many
V: TRBV5-1
J: TRBJ2-7
length: 14
D: TRBD2
DNA: TGCGCCAGCAGCTCCGGACTAGTCCCTTACGAGCAGTACTTC
CDR3: CASSSGLVPYEQYF

size: -
V: TRBV11-2
J: TRBJ2-1
length: 17
D: TRBD2
DNA: TGTGCCAGCAGCTCTTACAGACTAGCGAAAAGGGACAATGAGCAGTTCTTC
CDR3: CASSSYRLAKRDNEQFF

size: -
V: TRBV20-1
J: TRBJ2-7
length: 15
D: TRBD1
DNA: TGCAGTGCTAGCGACAGGGACCTCTCGTCCTACGAGCAGTACTTC
CDR3: CSASDRDLSSYEQYF

size: many
V: TRBV29-1
J: TRBJ2-5
length: 12
D: -
DNA: TGCAGCGTTCTAAGCGGGCATGGGACCCAGTACTTC
CDR3: CSVLSGHGTQYF

size: many
V: TRBV28
J: TRBJ2-7
length: 15
D: -
DNA: TGTGCCAGCAGCAAGCAGGGAATGTTGAGTCATAGCCAGTACTTC
CDR3: CASSKQGMLSHSQYF

size: -
V: TRBV7-9
J: TRBJ2-4
length: 15
D: -
DNA: TGTGCCACCTCCTTTGGGGTGGTACGCCAAAACATTCAGTACTTC
CDR3: CATSFGVVRQNIQYF

size: many
V: TRBV15
J: TRBJ2-7
length: 15
D: -
DNA: TGTGCCACCAGCAGAGATAGTGGACAGTACTACGAGCAGTACTTC
CDR3: CATSRDSGQYYEQYF

size: few
V: TRBV7-2
J: TRBJ1-1
length: 13
D: TRBD1
DNA: TGTGCCAGCACAAACAGGGGTAACACTGAAGCTTTCTTT
CDR3: CASTNRGNTEAFF

size: many
V: TRBV5-1
J: TRBJ2-1
length: 16
D: TRBD2
DNA: TGCGCCAGCAGCTTGGAAGGCGGGGGGCCTTACAATGAGCAGTTCTTC
CDR3: CASSLEGGGPYNEQFF

size: few
V: TRBV20-1
J: TRBJ2-3
length: 18
D: -
DNA: TGCAGTGCTACCTTCCAAGGGGGTAGCGGCGACCCGGGGGATACGCAGTATTTT
CDR3: CSATFQGGSGDPGDTQYF